This T cell receptor beta chain came from a study of blood T cell repertoires in COVID-19. Overall study: The United States, Italy and Spain supplied acute and convalescent COVID-19 samples. Sample material is recorded as cDNA or gDNA derived from T cells, B-cell-depleted T cells, or PBMCs.

Under the authors' procedure: How many nucleated cells were present was estimated from reference gene primer amplification. TCRdb's copy holds only in-frame clones and misses some; the assay was immunoSEQ multiplex PCR. The DNA gave D and trimming, while V, J and clone size come from that table. Of 200,000 or so clones in the sample, around 86% are singletons; the top ten hold around 6.5%. This clone came up once. This CDR3 region has 16 residues. Trimming at V came to 5 bases and at J to 3 bases, leaving 10 bases not matched to a gene. Germline CDR1 and CDR2: SGHAT and FQDESV (reference sequence). The sequenced material came from peripheral blood. The receptor was derived from a man aged 55 to 70 who had recovered from COVID-19. The V and J genes are TRBV11-1 and TRBJ2-1; 7 bases fit TRBD2. CDR3 region: CASSPRTRTLYNEQFF. CDR3 DNA: TGTGCCAGCAGCCCTAGGACTAGAACTCTCTACAATGAGCAGTTCTTC. The full variable domain, rest sourced from reference TRBV11-1 and TRBJ2-1, is EAEVAQSPRYKITEKSQAVAFWCDPISGHATLYWYRQILGQGPELLVQFQDESVVDDSQLPKDRFSAERLKGVDSTLKIQPAELGDSAMYLCASSPRTRTLYNEQFFGPGTRLTVL.